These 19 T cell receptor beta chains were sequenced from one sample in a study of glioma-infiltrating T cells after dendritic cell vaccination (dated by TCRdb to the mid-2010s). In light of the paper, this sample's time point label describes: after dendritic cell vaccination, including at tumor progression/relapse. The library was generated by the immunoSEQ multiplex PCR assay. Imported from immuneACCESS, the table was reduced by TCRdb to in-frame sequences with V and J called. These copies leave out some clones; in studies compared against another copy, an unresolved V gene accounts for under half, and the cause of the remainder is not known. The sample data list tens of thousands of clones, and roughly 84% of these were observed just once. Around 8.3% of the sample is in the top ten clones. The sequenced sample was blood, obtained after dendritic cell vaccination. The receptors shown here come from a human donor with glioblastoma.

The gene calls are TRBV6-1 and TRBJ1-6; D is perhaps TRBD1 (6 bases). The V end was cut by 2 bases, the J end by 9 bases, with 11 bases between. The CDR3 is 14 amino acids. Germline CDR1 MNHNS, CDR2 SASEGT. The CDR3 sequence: CASSETLRGSPLHF. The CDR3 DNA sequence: TGTGCCAGCAGTGAAACCCTCAGGGGTTCACCCCTCCACTTT.

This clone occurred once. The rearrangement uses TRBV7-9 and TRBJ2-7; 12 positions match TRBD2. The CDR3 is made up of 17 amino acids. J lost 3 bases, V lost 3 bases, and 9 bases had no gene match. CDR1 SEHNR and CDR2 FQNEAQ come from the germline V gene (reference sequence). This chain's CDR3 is CASSLTGLAGPRYEQYF. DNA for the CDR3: TGTGCCAGCAGCTTGACTGGACTAGCGGGGCCCCGCTACGAGCAGTACTTC.

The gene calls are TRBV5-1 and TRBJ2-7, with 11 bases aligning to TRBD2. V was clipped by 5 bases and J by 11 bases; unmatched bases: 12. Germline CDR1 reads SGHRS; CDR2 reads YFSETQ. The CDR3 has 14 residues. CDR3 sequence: CASRLGLADSKKYF. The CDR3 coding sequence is TGCGCCAGCAGACTGGGACTAGCGGACTCAAAGAAGTACTTC.

CDR3 DNA: TGTGCCAGCAGTTCGGGACAGAAACAAGAGACCCAGTACTTC. Protein sequence: CASSSGQKQETQYF. This chain links TRBV28 with TRBJ2-5, with 7 bases aligning to TRBD1. Trimming took 4 bases from V and 2 from J; bases not matched to a gene: 4. This CDR3 contains 14 residues. In germline, CDR1 is MDHEN, CDR2 SYDVKM. Supplemented by reference TRBV28 and TRBJ2-5, the full variable domain reads DVKVTQSSRYLVKRTGEKVFLECVQDMDHENMFWYRQDPGLGLRLIYFSYDVKMKEKGDIPEGYSVSREKKERFSLILESASTNQTSMYLCASSSGQKQETQYFGPGTRLLVL.

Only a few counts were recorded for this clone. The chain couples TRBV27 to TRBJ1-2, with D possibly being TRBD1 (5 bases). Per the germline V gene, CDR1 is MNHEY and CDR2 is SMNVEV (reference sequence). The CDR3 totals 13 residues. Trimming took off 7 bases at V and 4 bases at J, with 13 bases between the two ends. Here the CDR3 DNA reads TGTGCCAGCAAGGGTAGCGGGGCCTATGGCTACACCTTC. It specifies CASKGSGAYGYTF.

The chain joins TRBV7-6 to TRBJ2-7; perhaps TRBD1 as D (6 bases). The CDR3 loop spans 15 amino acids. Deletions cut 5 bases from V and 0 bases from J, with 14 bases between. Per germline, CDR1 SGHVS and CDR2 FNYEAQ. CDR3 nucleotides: TGTGCCAGCAGCAAAACCCCAGGGGCCTCCTACGAGCAGTACTTC. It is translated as CASSKTPGASYEQYF. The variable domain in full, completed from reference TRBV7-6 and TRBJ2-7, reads GAGVSQSPRYKVTKRGQDVALRCDPISGHVSLYWYRQALGQGPEFLTYFNYEAQQDKSGLPNDRFSAERPEGSISTLTIQRTEQRDSAMYRCASSKTPGASYEQYFGPGTRLTVT.

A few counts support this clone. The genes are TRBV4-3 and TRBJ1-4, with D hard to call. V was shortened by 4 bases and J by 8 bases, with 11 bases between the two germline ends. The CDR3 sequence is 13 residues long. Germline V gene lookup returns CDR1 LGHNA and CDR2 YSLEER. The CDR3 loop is CASSPRPGEKLFF. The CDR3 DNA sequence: TGCGCCAGCAGCCCCCGCCCCGGGGAAAAACTGTTTTTT.

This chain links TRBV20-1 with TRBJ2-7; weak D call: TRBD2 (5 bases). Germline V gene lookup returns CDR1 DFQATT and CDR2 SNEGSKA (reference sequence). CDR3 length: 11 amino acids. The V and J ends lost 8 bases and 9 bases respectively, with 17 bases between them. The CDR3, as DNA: TGCAGTTCGAGTATCGAAGGAGGGCAGTACTTC. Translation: CSSSIEGGQYF.

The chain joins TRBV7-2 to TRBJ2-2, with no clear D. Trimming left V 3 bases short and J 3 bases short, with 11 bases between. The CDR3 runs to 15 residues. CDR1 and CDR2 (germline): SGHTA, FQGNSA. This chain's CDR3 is CASSLTGHDTGELFF. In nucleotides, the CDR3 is TGTGCCAGCAGCTTGACGGGTCACGACACCGGGGAGCTGTTTTTT.

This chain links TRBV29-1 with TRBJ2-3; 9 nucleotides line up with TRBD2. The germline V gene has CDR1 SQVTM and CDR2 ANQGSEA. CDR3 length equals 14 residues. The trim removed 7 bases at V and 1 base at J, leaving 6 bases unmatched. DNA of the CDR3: TGCAGCGATAGGACTAGCGTGGGCACAGATACGCAGTATTTT. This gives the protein CSDRTSVGTDTQYF.

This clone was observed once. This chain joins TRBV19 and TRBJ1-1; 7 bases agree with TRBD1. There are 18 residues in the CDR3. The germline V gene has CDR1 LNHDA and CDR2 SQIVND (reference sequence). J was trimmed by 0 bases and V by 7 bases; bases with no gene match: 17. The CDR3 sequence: CASTPQRQGRLMNTEAFF. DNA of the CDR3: TGTGCCAGTACCCCCCAGCGACAGGGTCGGCTTATGAACACTGAAGCTTTCTTT. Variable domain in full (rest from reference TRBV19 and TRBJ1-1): DGGITQSPKYLFRKEGQNVTLSCEQNLNHDAMYWYRQDPGQGLRLIYYSQIVNDFQKGDIAEGYSVSREKKESFPLTVTSAQKNPTAFYLCASTPQRQGRLMNTEAFFGQGTRLTVV.

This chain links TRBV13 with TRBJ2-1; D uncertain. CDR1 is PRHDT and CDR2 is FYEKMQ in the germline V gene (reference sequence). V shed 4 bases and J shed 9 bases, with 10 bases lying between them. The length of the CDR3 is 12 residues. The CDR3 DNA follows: TGTGCCAGCAGCTATTTAGAGGCTGAGCAGTTCTTC. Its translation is CASSYLEAEQFF.

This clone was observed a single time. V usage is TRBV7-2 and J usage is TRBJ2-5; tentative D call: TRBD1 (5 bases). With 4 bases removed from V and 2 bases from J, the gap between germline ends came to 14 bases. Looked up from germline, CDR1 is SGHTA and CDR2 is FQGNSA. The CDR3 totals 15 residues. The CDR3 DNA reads TGTGCCAGCAGCTCCGACAGACTGATACAAGAGACCCAGTACTTC. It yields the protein CASSSDRLIQETQYF. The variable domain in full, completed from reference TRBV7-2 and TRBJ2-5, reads GAGVSQSPSNKVTEKGKDVELRCDPISGHTALYWYRQSLGQGLEFLIYFQGNSAPDKSGLPSDRFSAERTGGSVSTLTIQRTQQEDSAVYLCASSSDRLIQETQYFGPGTRLLVL.

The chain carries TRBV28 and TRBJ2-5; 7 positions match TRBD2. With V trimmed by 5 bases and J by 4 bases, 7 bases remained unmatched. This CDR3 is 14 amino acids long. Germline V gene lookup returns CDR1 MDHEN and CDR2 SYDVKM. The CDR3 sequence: CASSPNGGVETQYF. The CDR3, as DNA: TGTGCCAGCAGTCCTAATGGGGGGGTAGAGACCCAGTACTTC. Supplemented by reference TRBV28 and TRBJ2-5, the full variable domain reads DVKVTQSSRYLVKRTGEKVFLECVQDMDHENMFWYRQDPGLGLRLIYFSYDVKMKEKGDIPEGYSVSREKKERFSLILESASTNQTSMYLCASSPNGGVETQYFGPGTRLLVL.

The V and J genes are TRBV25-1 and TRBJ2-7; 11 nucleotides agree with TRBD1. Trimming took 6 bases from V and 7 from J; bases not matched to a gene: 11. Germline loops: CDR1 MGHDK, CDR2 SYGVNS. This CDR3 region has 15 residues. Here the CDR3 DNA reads TGTGCCAGCAGCGCATCGGGGACAGGGGGTTGGGAGCAGTACTTC. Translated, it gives CASSASGTGGWEQYF.

For the CDR3, the DNA is TGCAGCGTTGGTGGGACAGGTTCCTACGAGCAGTACTTC. Its protein product is CSVGGTGSYEQYF. The chain recombines TRBV29-1 with TRBJ2-7; TRBD1 aligns across 8 bases. Losses at the gene ends were 4 bases for V and 1 base for J; bases not matched to a gene: 3. Germline V gene sequence: CDR1 SQVTM, CDR2 ANQGSEA. This CDR3 region has 13 residues.

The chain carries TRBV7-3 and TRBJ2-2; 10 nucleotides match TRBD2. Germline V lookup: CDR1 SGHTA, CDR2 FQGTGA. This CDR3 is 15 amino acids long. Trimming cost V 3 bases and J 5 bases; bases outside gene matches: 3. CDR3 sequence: CASSFGLADTGELFF. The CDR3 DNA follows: TGTGCCAGCAGCTTCGGACTAGCGGATACCGGGGAGCTGTTTTTT.

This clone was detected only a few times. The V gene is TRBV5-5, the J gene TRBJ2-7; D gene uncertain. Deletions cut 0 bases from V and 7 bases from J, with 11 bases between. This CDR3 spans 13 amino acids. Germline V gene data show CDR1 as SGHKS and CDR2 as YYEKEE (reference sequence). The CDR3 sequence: CASSLAVNGEQYF. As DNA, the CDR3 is TGTGCCAGCAGCTTGGCGGTTAACGGGGAGCAGTACTTC.

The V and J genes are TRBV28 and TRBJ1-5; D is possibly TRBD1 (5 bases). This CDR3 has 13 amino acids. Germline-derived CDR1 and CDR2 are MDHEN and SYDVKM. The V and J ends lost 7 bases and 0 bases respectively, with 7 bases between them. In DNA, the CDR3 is TGTGCCAGCACAGGGTATAGCAATCAGCCCCAGCATTTT. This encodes CASTGYSNQPQHF.